This TCR beta chain derives from a study of blood T cell repertoires in COVID-19. Study-level background: The United States, Italy and Spain provided the acute and convalescent COVID-19 samples.

This CDR3 has 15 amino acids. Per germline, CDR1 SGHTA and CDR2 FQGNSA. The trim removed 5 bases at V and 5 bases at J, leaving 7 bases unmatched. Per the authors' pipeline: Amplifying reference gene primers gave estimates of nucleated cell counts. Only in-frame clones appear in the TCRdb table, and some are missing; sequencing was by immunoSEQ multiplex PCR. That table furnishes V, J and clone size, whereas the DNA furnished D and trimming. The sample carries over 150,000 clones, over 60% recorded once. Sequenced: peripheral blood. This receptor was identified in a man aged 55 to 70 with acute or convalescent COVID-19. The chain combines TRBV7-2 with TRBJ1-4; TRBD1 aligns across 8 bases. CDR3 nucleotides: TGTGCCAGCAGCCCAACAGGGGGTAGGAATGAAAAACTGTTTTTT. It is translated as CASSPTGGRNEKLFF.